The present entry profiles one T cell receptor (beta chain) with its context. There are 15 residues in the CDR3. Deletions cut 8 bases from V and 3 bases from J, with 20 bases between. Germline assignment: CDR1 MNHEY and CDR2 SMNVEV (reference sequence). The sample originates from a study of radiation and T cells in renal cell carcinoma. Documented time point: baseline pretreatment blood. Treatment indicated: 15 Gy SBRT to primary tumor, nephrectomy 4 weeks later. Clones were read by immunoSEQ multiplex PCR, and TCRdb kept only the in-frame ones, dropping some. The sample includes about 140,000 clones, approximately 87% seen only once; the top ten take around a quarter.

The origin of this receptor is a woman aged 45-65 years with renal cell carcinoma. The chain links TRBV27 to TRBJ2-7; the D is unclear. Sequencing was performed on blood, taken from a patient whose treatment included radiotherapy and nephrectomy. CDR3 loop: CASRRSEEGSYEQYF. The CDR3 DNA reads as TGTGCCAGCCGACGATCAGAGGAAGGTAGCTACGAGCAGTACTTC.